This T cell receptor (beta chain) was sequenced in a study of response to subunit inactivated influenza vaccine. CDR1 and CDR2 from the germline V gene are LGHDT and YNNKEL (reference sequence). The CDR3 covers 15 residues. The V and J ends lost 0 bases and 5 bases respectively, with 12 bases between them. A single record per CDR3 protein comes from TCRdb applying MiXCR to the RT-PCR reads. The sample includes more than 500,000 distinct CDR3 sequences, approximately 11% of them seen just once. This clonotype showed up many times. The same sample was also studied in work on T cells expressing NK-cell markers. That work states: 5'RACE template switching with UMIs produced the TCR beta cDNA. Sorted CD3+CD56-NKG2C+, CD3+CD56+NKG2C+ and CD3+CD56+NKG2C- T cells supplied the TCR beta repertoires. An anti-gamma-delta TCR antibody was added in several experiments. It restricted sorting to alpha-beta TCR-expressing T cells. The contribution of dominant NKG2C+ clonotypes to CD8+ T cells in a handful of donors was about 1.0-7.0%. HCMV specificity of expanded NKG2C+ T cell clones remained unclear.

The receptor's source is a man aged 50-60 years who received an inactivated influenza vaccine. Sequences were derived from PBMCs from blood, sampled on the day of vaccination. J is TRBJ2-3 and V is TRBV3-1, with D tentatively TRBD2 (6 bases). CDR3 sequence (DNA): TGTGCCAGCAGCCAAGAAGGGAGGTCTGTAGATACGCAGTATTTT. This encodes CASSQEGRSVDTQYF.